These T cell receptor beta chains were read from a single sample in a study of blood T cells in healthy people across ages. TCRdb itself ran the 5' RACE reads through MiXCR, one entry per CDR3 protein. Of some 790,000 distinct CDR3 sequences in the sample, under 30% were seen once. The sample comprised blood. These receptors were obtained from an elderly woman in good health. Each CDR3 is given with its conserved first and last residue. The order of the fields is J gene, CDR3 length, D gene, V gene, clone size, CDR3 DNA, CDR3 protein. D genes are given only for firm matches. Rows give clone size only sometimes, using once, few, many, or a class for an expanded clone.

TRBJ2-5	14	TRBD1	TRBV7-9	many	TGTGCCAGCAAAAGGACAGGGCCATGGGAGACCCAGTACTTC	CASKRTGPWETQYF
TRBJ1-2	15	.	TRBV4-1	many	TGCGCCAGCAGCCAAGAGGGGGGACCCTGGGATGGCTACACCTTC	CASSQEGGPWDGYTF
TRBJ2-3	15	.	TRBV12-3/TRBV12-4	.	TGTGCCAGCAGTTTAGCCCGGGGGATCGCAGATGCGCAGTATTTT	CASSLARGIADAQYF
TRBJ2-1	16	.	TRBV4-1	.	TGCGCCAGCAGCCAAGAGAGGGGGGGACGGCAAGAGACCCAGTTCTTC	CASSQERGGRQETQFF
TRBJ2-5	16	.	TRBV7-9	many	TGTGCCAGCAGCTCCCGGGGGGTAGGGGGACAAGAGACCCAGTACTTC	CASSSRGVGGQETQYF
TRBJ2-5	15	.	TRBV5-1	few	TGCGCCAGCAGCTTGGGGGGAGGCCCCCAGTCGCACGGGTACTTC	CASSLGGGPQSHGYF
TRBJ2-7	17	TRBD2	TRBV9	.	TGTGCCAGCAGCGTGGGCATCTCAGGACTAGCTGGGTACGAGCAGTACTTC	CASSVGISGLAGYEQYF
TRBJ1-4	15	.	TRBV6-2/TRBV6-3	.	TGTGCCAGCACAATATCCGGGGCAAGTAATGAAAAACTGTTTTTT	CASTISGASNEKLFF
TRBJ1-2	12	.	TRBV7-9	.	TGTGCCAGCAGCTTAGAGGCCGGCAGGTACACCTTC	CASSLEAGRYTF
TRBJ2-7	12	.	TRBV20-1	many	TGCAGTGTTCCGGGACGAGACGAAGGGCAGTACTTC	CSVPGRDEGQYF
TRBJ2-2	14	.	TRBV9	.	TGTGCCAGCGGAACAGGGATCTCGACCGGGGAGCGGTTTTTT	CASGTGISTGERFF
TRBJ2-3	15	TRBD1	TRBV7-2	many	TGTGCCAGCAGCTTAGGACAGGGACGCACAGATACGCAGTATTTT	CASSLGQGRTDTQYF
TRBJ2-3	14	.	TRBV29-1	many	TGCAGCGGGATGAAGGGCTCAAGCGCAGATACGCAGTATTTT	CSGMKGSSADTQYF
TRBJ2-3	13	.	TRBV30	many	TGTGCCTGGAGTTGGGACCTCACAGATACGCAGTATTTT	CAWSWDLTDTQYF
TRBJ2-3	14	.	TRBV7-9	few	TGTGCCAGCAGCTCAGCCGGGCAGGGGGATACGCAGTATTTT	CASSSAGQGDTQYF
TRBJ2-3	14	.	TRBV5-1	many	TGTGCCAGCAGCTTAGGCCAGGGCGCAGATACGCAGTATTTT	CASSLGQGADTQYF
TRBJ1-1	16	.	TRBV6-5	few	TGTGCCAGCAGTTACTCGTCCCAGGGAGGAAGAGGTGAAGCTTTCTTT	CASSYSSQGGRGEAFF
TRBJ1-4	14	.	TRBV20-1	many	TGCAGTGCTCTCAGGTTCGGAGTGGATGAAAAACTGTTTTTT	CSALRFGVDEKLFF
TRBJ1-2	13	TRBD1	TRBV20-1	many	TGCAGTGCCCCCCCCGGACAGGTCTTTGGCTACACCTTC	CSAPPGQVFGYTF
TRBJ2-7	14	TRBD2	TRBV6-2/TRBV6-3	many	TGTGCCAGCAGGGCTGATAGCGGGACCTACGAGCAGTACTTC	CASRADSGTYEQYF
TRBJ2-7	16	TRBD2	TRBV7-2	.	TGTGCCAGCAGCTACCCAGCGGGGGGCGGCCCCTACGAGCAGTACTTC	CASSYPAGGGPYEQYF
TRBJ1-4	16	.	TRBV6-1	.	TGTGCCAGCAGTAAAGACACGTTCGCAACTAATGAAAAACTGTTTTTT	CASSKDTFATNEKLFF
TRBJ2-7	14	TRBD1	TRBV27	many	TGTGCCAGCAGCCCGGGACAGGGTTTGATCGAGCAGTACTTC	CASSPGQGLIEQYF
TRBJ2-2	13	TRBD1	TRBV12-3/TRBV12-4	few	TGTGCCAGCAGTTTGAGGACAGGCGGGGAGCTGTTTTTT	CASSLRTGGELFF
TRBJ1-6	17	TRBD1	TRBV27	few	TGTGCCAGCAGTCAAAACACGGGACAGGGAGGTAATTCACCCCTCCACTTT	CASSQNTGQGGNSPLHF
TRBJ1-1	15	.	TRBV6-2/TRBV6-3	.	TGTGCCAGCAGTGAAACAGGGCCCCGACGCACTGAAGCTTTCTTT	CASSETGPRRTEAFF
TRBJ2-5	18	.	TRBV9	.	TGTGCCAGCAGCGTAGGTACGGGGACGGGAACCCCCCAAGAGACCCAGTACTTC	CASSVGTGTGTPQETQYF
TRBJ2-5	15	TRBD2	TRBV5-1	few	TGCGCCAGCAGCGGGACGCGGGCGGGGGGAGAGACCCAGTACTTC	CASSGTRAGGETQYF
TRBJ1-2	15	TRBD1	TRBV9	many	TGTGCCATCTCCGGGACAGGGGGAGGAAAGTCGGGCTACACCTTC	CAISGTGGGKSGYTF
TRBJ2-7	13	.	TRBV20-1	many	TGCAGTGCCACCCTCACAGGGCCCAACGAGCAGTACTTC	CSATLTGPNEQYF
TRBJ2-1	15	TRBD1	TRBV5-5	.	TGTGCCAGCAGCCAACAGGGACAGGGGTTGGGTGAGCAGTTCTTC	CASSQQGQGLGEQFF
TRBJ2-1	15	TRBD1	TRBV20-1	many	TGCAGTGCTAGCGGCCGACAGGGTTTAATGGATGAGCAGTTCTTC	CSASGRQGLMDEQFF
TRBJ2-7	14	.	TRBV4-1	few	TGCGCCAGCAGCCAAGAAAGAGGCCCAAATGAGCAGTACTTC	CASSQERGPNEQYF
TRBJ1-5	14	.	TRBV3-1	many	TGTGCCAGCAGCCAAGACATGACAGGTCAGCCCCAGCATTTT	CASSQDMTGQPQHF
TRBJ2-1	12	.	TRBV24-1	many	TGTGCCACCAGTGATTTCGGGGATGAGCAGTTCTTC	CATSDFGDEQFF
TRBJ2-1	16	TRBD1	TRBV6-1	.	TGTGCCAGCAGTGCGACCGGGACAGGATTTTACAATGAGCAGTTCTTC	CASSATGTGFYNEQFF
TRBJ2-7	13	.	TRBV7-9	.	TGTGCCAGCAGCTTATTAGCCCCCGACGAGCAGTACTTC	CASSLLAPDEQYF
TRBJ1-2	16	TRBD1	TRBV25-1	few	TGTGCCAGCAGTGCCCCCGTGACAGGGGGCAGGGGTGGCTACACCTTC	CASSAPVTGGRGGYTF
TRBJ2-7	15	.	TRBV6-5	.	TGTGCCAGCAGTTACCTCGGCCTAGCGTTCGGCGAGCAGTACTTC	CASSYLGLAFGEQYF
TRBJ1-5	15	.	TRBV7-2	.	TGTGCCAGCAGCCTAGTCCGGTCGGACAGTCAGCCCCAGCATTTT	CASSLVRSDSQPQHF
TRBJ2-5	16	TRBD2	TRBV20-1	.	TGCAGTGCTAGAGATGGACGGGGGGGCTTGGTTGAGACCCAGTACTTC	CSARDGRGGLVETQYF
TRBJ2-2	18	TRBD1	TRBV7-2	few	TGTGCCAGCAGCCCAGACCGGGACAGGGTACGGGACACCGGGGAGCTGTTTTTT	CASSPDRDRVRDTGELFF
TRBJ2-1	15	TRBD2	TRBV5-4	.	TGTGCCAGCAGCTCTACTAGCGTTTCCTACAATGAGCAGTTCTTC	CASSSTSVSYNEQFF
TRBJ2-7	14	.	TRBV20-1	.	TGCAGTGCTAGGTGGCAGGGGACCAACGATGAGCAGTACTTC	CSARWQGTNDEQYF
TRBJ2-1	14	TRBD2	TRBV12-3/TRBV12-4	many	TGTGCCAGCAGTTATGTGGGGAGGGATAATGAGCAGTTCTTC	CASSYVGRDNEQFF
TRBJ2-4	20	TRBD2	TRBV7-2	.	TGTGCCAGCAGCTTATGGGGAGCGGGGGAGCCATCTAGCCAGGGAAACATTCAGTACTTC	CASSLWGAGEPSSQGNIQYF
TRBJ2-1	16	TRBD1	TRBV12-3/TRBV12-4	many	TGTGCCAGCAGTCTAGCCGGGACAGGGAGATACAATGAGCAGTTCTTC	CASSLAGTGRYNEQFF
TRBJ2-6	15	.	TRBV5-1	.	TGCGCCAGCAGCCGGACAGTTTATGAGGCCAACGTCCTGACTTTC	CASSRTVYEANVLTF
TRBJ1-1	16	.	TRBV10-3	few	TGTGCCATCAGTGAACGAGGGGCTGGGATGAACACTGAAGCTTTCTTT	CAISERGAGMNTEAFF
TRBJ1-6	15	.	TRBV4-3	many	TGCGCCAGCAGCCGAGCGGAGGGGTATAATTCACCCCTCCACTTT	CASSRAEGYNSPLHF
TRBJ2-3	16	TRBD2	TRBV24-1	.	TGTACCACCAGTGATTTGCGGGGGGATGGCACAGATACGCAGTATTTT	CTTSDLRGDGTDTQYF